This T cell receptor (beta chain) was identified during a study of control samples from healthy donors and cancer patients. Sequencing used immunoSEQ multiplex PCR; TCRdb keeps in-frame clones, though not all of them. The table lists over 150,000 clones, roughly 95% of them singletons, with approximately 0.93% in the top ten. The CDR3 totals 12 residues. The germline V and J ends were trimmed by 6 bases and 4 bases, with 12 bases remaining between them. From germline, CDR1 is GTSNPN and CDR2 SVGIG (reference sequence). The clonotype was recovered from a woman in her 30s in good health. The sequencing sample was made of blood. V and J are TRBV30 and TRBJ1-2; D gene uncertain. CDR3 DNA sequence: TGTGCCTGCTGTCCCAGTGGCTATGGCTACACCTTC. Translated: CACCPSGYGYTF.